A single sample is the source of the 14 T cell receptor beta chains below, sequenced in a study of T-cell memory formation after mild COVID-19. One entry per CDR3 protein, called by TCRdb with MiXCR from the 5' RACE reads. The table has about 560,000 distinct CDR3 sequences, 15% to 20% seen once. The sample was PBMCs or a T cell subset sorted from them (not recorded which). Receptors were obtained from an adult woman who had mild COVID-19 (a few samples of this study predate the infection). Cell type and time point are not known.

In DNA form, the CDR3 reads TGTGCCAGCAGTTTAATGGCGGGAGCTTGGTATGAGCAGTTCTTC. Its translation: CASSLMAGAWYEQFF. The genes are TRBV12-3 or TRBV12-4 and TRBJ2-1; the match to TRBD2 covers 7 bases. V was clipped by 2 bases and J by 8 bases; unmatched bases: 9. The CDR3 consists of 15 residues.

V is TRBV12-3 or TRBV12-4 and J is TRBJ1-1, with unresolved D. This CDR3 comprises 16 residues. The germline V and J ends were trimmed by 3 bases and 6 bases, with 20 bases remaining between them. CDR3 protein: CASSFFGRRVTSEAFF. The CDR3, as DNA: TGTGCCAGCAGTTTTTTCGGGAGACGGGTTACCTCTGAAGCTTTCTTT.

The chain is built from TRBV11-2 and TRBJ2-1, with 11 nucleotides matching TRBD2. With 5 bases clipped from V and 0 bases from J, the junction kept 12 bases outside the gene matches. The CDR3 is 19 amino acids. CDR1 is SGHAT, CDR2 FQNNGV, per germline. The CDR3 coding sequence is TGTGCCAGCAGCAGACCCAGGGGTAGCGGGGGGGGCTCCTACAATGAGCAGTTCTTC. As protein: CASSRPRGSGGGSYNEQFF.

The V call is TRBV20-1, the J call TRBJ1-5; no reliable D call. Germline values: CDR1 DFQATT, CDR2 SNEGSKA (reference sequence). V was shortened by 1 base and J by 0 bases, with 13 bases between the two germline ends. The CDR3 runs 16 residues. CDR3 DNA sequence: TGCAGTGCTAGAGCGACCCGACCCTATAGCAATCAGCCCCAGCATTTT. Translating it yields CSARATRPYSNQPQHF.

The chain carries TRBV7-9 and TRBJ2-3, with a weak D call TRBD1 (6 bases). Per germline, CDR1 SEHNR and CDR2 FQNEAQ (reference sequence). The CDR3 consists of 14 residues. V shed 5 bases and J shed 2 bases, with 11 bases lying between them. This CDR3 reads CASSRDTYTDTQYF. In DNA form, the CDR3 reads TGTGCCAGCAGCCGGGACACATACACAGATACGCAGTATTTT.

The J gene is TRBJ2-7, the V gene TRBV10-3, with TRBD2 as a possible D gene (5 bases). Germline V lookup: CDR1 ENHRY, CDR2 SYGVKD. The CDR3 extends over 16 amino acids. The V end lost 10 bases, the J end lost 0 bases, and 22 bases lay between the germline ends. CDR3 residues: CATRRPNLSSSYEQYF. Written as DNA, the CDR3 is TGTGCCACCCGGAGGCCGAATTTGTCGAGCTCCTACGAGCAGTACTTC.

V gene TRBV18 combines with J gene TRBJ2-1; D not resolved. From germline, CDR1 is KGHSH and CDR2 LQKENI. The CDR3 length is 17 residues. Trimming shortened V by 4 bases and J by 0 bases, and 16 bases separated the two germline ends. The CDR3 region has the DNA TGTGCCAGCTCACACCAGCCCTACTACCTCTCCTACAATGAGCAGTTCTTC. Its translation: CASSHQPYYLSYNEQFF.

In this sample, this clonotype turned up a few times. This chain connects TRBV7-9 to TRBJ2-1; D not certain. The germline gives CDR1 SEHNR, CDR2 FQNEAQ (reference sequence). V was shortened by 5 bases and J by 3 bases, with 11 bases between the two germline ends. CDR3 length: 14 residues. As DNA, the CDR3 is TGTGCCAGCAGCGACGGACGCCTCTACAATGAGCAGTTCTTC. Protein product: CASSDGRLYNEQFF.

In its sample, this clonotype was seen a few times. The CDR3 here is CASSLSQGRGHYNYGYTF. The CDR3 coding sequence is TGTGCCAGCAGTTTATCGCAAGGCAGGGGGCATTACAACTATGGCTACACCTTC. This chain connects TRBV27 to TRBJ1-2; 8 bases agree with TRBD1. V lost 0 bases and J lost 2; bases outside the gene matches: 11. Germline V gene sequence: CDR1 MNHEY, CDR2 SMNVEV (reference sequence). This CDR3 has 18 amino acids.

A few counts support this clonotype. The rearrangement joins TRBV15 to TRBJ1-1; D is unresolved. Trimming removed 0 bases from V and 13 bases from J, with 12 bases in between. Germline loops: CDR1 LNHNV, CDR2 YYDKDF (reference sequence). There are 12 residues in the CDR3. In DNA, the CDR3 is TGTGCCACCAGCAGAGACGGCACGGGTGTTTTCTTT. Its translation: CATSRDGTGVFF.

This clonotype was recorded a few times. The chain couples TRBV4-1 to TRBJ2-7; TRBD1 matches at 11 bases. The V gene's germline CDR1 is MGHRA and CDR2 YSYEKL. V shed 4 bases, J shed 3 bases, and the junction held 8 bases outside the gene matches. The CDR3 is made up of 16 amino acids. The CDR3 region has the DNA TGCGCCAGCAGCCGAGAGACCGGGACAGGGGGCTACGAGCAGTACTTC. It is translated as CASSRETGTGGYEQYF.

The V gene is TRBV4-3, the J gene TRBJ2-1, with a weak D call TRBD2 (6 bases). From germline, CDR1 is LGHNA and CDR2 YSLEER. Trimming stripped 0 bases from V and 0 bases from J, with 12 bases between. CDR3 length equals 17 residues. The CDR3 region is CASSQEGSSGSYNEQFF. CDR3 coding DNA: TGCGCCAGCAGCCAAGAAGGGAGTAGCGGCTCCTACAATGAGCAGTTCTTC.

This clonotype was found a few times. The chain uses TRBV6-5 and TRBJ1-6, with TRBD1 as a possible D gene (5 bases). V dropped 8 bases and J dropped 8 bases, with 7 bases sitting between them. CDR3 size: 11 residues. CDR1 MNHEY and CDR2 SVGAGI come from the germline V gene. The CDR3 loop reads CASGGDSPLHF. Written as DNA, the CDR3 is TGTGCCAGCGGGGGGGATTCACCCCTCCACTTT.

The CDR3 nucleotides read TGTGCCAGCACGAGGGACAAAACATTTTATGGCTACACCTTC. This translates into CASTRDKTFYGYTF. This rearrangement joins TRBV12-3 or TRBV12-4 to TRBJ1-2; maybe TRBD1 (6 bases). The CDR3 loop spans 14 amino acids. V dropped 7 bases and J dropped 5 bases, with 17 bases sitting between them.